This T cell receptor (beta chain) originates from a study of blood T cell repertoires in COVID-19. Study in general: Donors in the United States, Italy and Spain gave samples during acute or convalescent COVID-19. Sample material is recorded as cDNA or gDNA derived from T cells, B-cell-depleted T cells, or PBMCs.

The CDR3 runs 16 residues. V lost 6 bases, J lost 2 bases, and 10 bases stayed unmatched. CDR1 is KGHSH, CDR2 LQKENI, per germline. Per the original data handling: Reference gene primer amplification in the assay estimated nucleated cell counts. This table comes from immunoSEQ multiplex PCR, and its TCRdb copy is limited to in-frame clones, with some not included. V, J and clone size derive from that table, while D and trimming were established from the DNA sequence. The sample records over 75,000 clones, around 82% being singletons. Sequencing was performed on peripheral blood. This clonotype was sampled from a woman older than 75 with acute or convalescent COVID-19. This chain uses TRBV18 with TRBJ1-3, with 7 nucleotides matching TRBD1. DNA of the CDR3: TGTGCCAGCTCCGCCTCGGCAGGGGGGACTGGAAACACCATATATTTT. Translation gives CASSASAGGTGNTIYF.